The clone carrying this T cell receptor (beta chain) was found a few times. Antigen unknown. Findings and limits, study-wide: Tumor-infiltrating Treg TCR alpha and beta sequences overlapped most with tumor naive CD4+ T cells, then blood naive.

Memory CD4+ cells were defined as CD4+CD45RO+CD25-. V was cut by 3 bases and J by 3 bases, with 8 bases left in between. Germline values: CDR1 MNHEY, CDR2 SVGAGI. The CDR3 extends over 13 amino acids. TCRdb reprocessed the 5' RACE reads via MiXCR and lists one record per CDR3 protein. The sample lists under 7,000 distinct CDR3 sequences, roughly 32% seen once, with less than 9.5% in the top ten. The rearrangement uses TRBV6-5 and TRBJ2-5; D not resolved. Sequenced material: memory CD4+ T cells sorted from a lymph node. As for subset: memory CD4+ T cells, CD4+CD45RO+CD25-. This sequence was found in a female donor with breast cancer. The CDR3: CASSYVAEETQYF. The DNA for the CDR3 is TGTGCCAGCAGTTATGTGGCAGAAGAGACCCAGTACTTC.